This TCR beta chain was recovered during a study of tumor and adjacent non-tumor tissue in lung cancer. The study, taken as a whole, reports: Compared with tumor, normal lung showed significantly lower TCR diversity. Normal lung showed higher cumulative top 100 clone frequency than tumor.

The template was RNA from unsorted bulk tissue. The normal lung tissue was taken more than 3 cm from the tumor edge. Three rounds of nested PCR, following a modified ARM-PCR protocol, produced the TCRbeta library. Each CDR3 protein gets one entry after TCRdb re-called the multiplex PCR reads with MiXCR. The sample lists over 100,000 distinct CDR3 sequences; roughly two thirds were seen once. Remarks on this clonotype: Its specificity is not known. Being one base from a much bigger clone, this may be a read error.

The germline V gene has CDR1 SGHRS and CDR2 YFSETQ. The CDR3 has 15 amino acids. V and J are TRBV5-1 and TRBJ1-5; TRBD1 might be the D (6 bases). This TCR came from a man aged 60 to 75 with non-small cell lung cancer. Sample: distant non-tumor lung tissue. CDR3 amino acids: CANSLQGYSNQPQHF. The DNA of the CDR3 is TGCGCCAACAGCTTACAGGGATATAGCAATCAGCCCCAGCATTTT.